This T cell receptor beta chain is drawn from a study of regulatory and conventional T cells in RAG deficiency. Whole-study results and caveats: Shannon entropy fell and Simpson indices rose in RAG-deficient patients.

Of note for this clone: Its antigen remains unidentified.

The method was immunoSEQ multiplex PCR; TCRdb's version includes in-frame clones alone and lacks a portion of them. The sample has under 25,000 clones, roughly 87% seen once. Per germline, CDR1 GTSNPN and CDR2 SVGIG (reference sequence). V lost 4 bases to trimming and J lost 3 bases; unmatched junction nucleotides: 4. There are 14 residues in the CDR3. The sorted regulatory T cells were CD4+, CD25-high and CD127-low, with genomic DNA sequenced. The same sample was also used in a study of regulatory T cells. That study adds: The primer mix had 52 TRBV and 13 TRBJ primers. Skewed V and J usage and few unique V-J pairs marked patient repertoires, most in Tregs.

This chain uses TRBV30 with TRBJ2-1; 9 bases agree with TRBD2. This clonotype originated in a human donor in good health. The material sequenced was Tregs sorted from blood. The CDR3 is CAWTSGNRYNEQFF. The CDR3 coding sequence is TGTGCCTGGACTAGCGGGAATCGCTACAATGAGCAGTTCTTC.